The 20 T cell receptor beta chains given below trace back to one sample, sequenced in a study of shared clonotypes between healthy human individuals. The method was immunoSEQ multiplex PCR; TCRdb's version includes in-frame clones alone and lacks a portion of them. The sample has some 580,000 clones, 97% seen once. Material: naive CD4+ T cells sorted from blood. Subset in this sample: CD45RA+ positively selected. These receptor sequences come from a woman in her thirties in good health.

The rearrangement joins TRBV5-5 to TRBJ1-5; TRBD1 matches 10 bases. The ends lost 0 bases at V and 6 bases at J; junction bases unmatched: 3. Germline assignment: CDR1 SGHKS and CDR2 YYEKEE (reference sequence). The CDR3 runs to 15 residues. The CDR3 DNA reads as TGTGCCAGCAGCTTGGACTGGGACAGGGGTCAGCCCCAGCATTTT. Protein product: CASSLDWDRGQPQHF. The variable domain in full, completed from reference TRBV5-5 and TRBJ1-5, reads DAGVTQSPTHLIKTRGQQVTLRCSPISGHKSVSWYQQVLGQGPQFIFQYYEKEERGRGNFPDRFSARQFPNYSSELNVNALLLGDSALYLCASSLDWDRGQPQHFGDGTRLSIL.

The chain links TRBV10-3 to TRBJ2-3; TRBD1 matches at 7 bases. The CDR3 is 16 amino acids. The V and J ends lost 3 bases and 1 base, in that order; junction bases with no gene match: 7. The germline V gene encodes CDR1 ENHRY and CDR2 SYGVKD. The CDR3 region is CAISDHRGSGTDTQYF. The DNA of the CDR3 is TGTGCCATCAGTGACCACAGGGGATCAGGCACAGATACGCAGTATTTT.

The chain joins TRBV7-2 to TRBJ2-3; D call uncertain. V lost 0 bases, J lost 1 base, and 8 bases lay in between. CDR1 is SGHTA and CDR2 is FQGNSA in the germline V gene. The CDR3 sequence is 15 residues long. The CDR3 spells CASSLAASGTDTQYF. DNA for the CDR3: TGTGCCAGCAGCTTAGCGGCCTCAGGCACAGATACGCAGTATTTT.

The chain uses TRBV27 and TRBJ2-7; D assignment may be TRBD1 or TRBD2 (5 bases each). The ends were cut back, 8 bases at V and 3 bases at J, with 11 bases in the middle. The CDR3 is 12 amino acids. Germline values: CDR1 MNHEY, CDR2 SMNVEV (reference sequence). The CDR3 sequence: CASQGGGYEQYF. The DNA of the CDR3 is TGTGCCAGCCAGGGTGGGGGCTACGAGCAGTACTTC.

V usage is TRBV11-2 and J usage is TRBJ1-5; no reliable D call. CDR3 length equals 15 residues. CDR1 and CDR2 (germline): SGHAT, FQNNGV. V lost 0 bases and J 4 bases, leaving 10 bases between the germline ends. The CDR3 region has the DNA TGTGCCAGCAGCTTAGAAAGGGCGGAGAATCAGCCCCAGCATTTT. This translates into CASSLERAENQPQHF.

A single count supports this clone. This chain joins TRBV10-3 and TRBJ2-7, with 12 bases aligning to TRBD2. CDR1 and CDR2 from the germline V gene are ENHRY and SYGVKD. V shed 7 bases, J shed 5 bases, and the junction held 6 bases outside the gene matches. The CDR3 runs to 14 residues. The CDR3 loop reads CAITAGLAGDEQYF. As DNA, the CDR3 is TGTGCCATCACAGCGGGACTAGCGGGTGACGAGCAGTACTTC.

V is TRBV28 and J is TRBJ2-7; D remains unclear. Germline lookup yields CDR1 MDHEN and CDR2 SYDVKM. The length of the CDR3 is 12 residues. V was cut by 5 bases and J by 3 bases, with 8 bases left in between. This CDR3 reads CASSQAGYEQYF. CDR3 coding DNA: TGTGCCAGCAGTCAAGCCGGCTACGAGCAGTACTTC. The whole variable domain, filled in from reference TRBV28 and TRBJ2-7, reads DVKVTQSSRYLVKRTGEKVFLECVQDMDHENMFWYRQDPGLGLRLIYFSYDVKMKEKGDIPEGYSVSREKKERFSLILESASTNQTSMYLCASSQAGYEQYFGPGTRLTVT.

The chain carries TRBV19 and TRBJ2-2; the match to TRBD1 covers 7 bases. The germline V gene encodes CDR1 LNHDA and CDR2 SQIVND (reference sequence). With V trimmed by 5 bases and J by 6 bases, 9 bases remained unmatched. The CDR3 is 15 residues long. The CDR3 DNA sequence: TGTGCCAGTAGTCCGACACAGGGGACCGCCGGGGAGCTGTTTTTT. Translation gives CASSPTQGTAGELFF.

The rearrangement joins TRBV10-3 to TRBJ2-7; D is perhaps TRBD2 (6 bases). Germline V CDR1 and CDR2: ENHRY, SYGVKD. Deletions cut 3 bases from V and 0 bases from J, with 12 bases between. This CDR3 is 15 amino acids long. The DNA of the CDR3 is TGTGCCATCAGTGACAGTTCGGGGGTCTCCTACGAGCAGTACTTC. It codes for CAISDSSGVSYEQYF.

This CDR3 is CASSPGWSRPSTDTQYF. Written as DNA, the CDR3 is TGTGCCAGTAGTCCTGGGTGGAGCAGGCCAAGCACAGATACGCAGTATTTT. The chain links TRBV19 to TRBJ2-3; D unresolved. There are 17 residues in the CDR3. Trimming pared 5 bases from V and 0 bases from J, leaving 18 bases between. CDR1 is LNHDA, CDR2 SQIVND, per germline (reference sequence).

The chain couples TRBV5-1 to TRBJ2-1; D ambiguous. Germline V gene data show CDR1 as SGHRS and CDR2 as YFSETQ. The CDR3 is 14 residues long. V gave up 4 bases and J gave up 4 bases, with 12 bases separating them. The CDR3 region has the DNA TGCGCCAGCAGCCTAAGGACGGAGTACAATGAGCAGTTCTTC. It yields the protein CASSLRTEYNEQFF.

The chain has TRBV2 and TRBJ1-5; 9 bases are a match to TRBD1. Germline lookup yields CDR1 SNHLY and CDR2 FYNNEI. This CDR3 spans 14 amino acids. The junction had 1 base not matched to a gene; V was cut back by 6 bases and J by 1 base. CDR3 region: CASRGQGSNQPQHF. CDR3 DNA: TGTGCCAGCAGGGGACAGGGAAGCAATCAGCCCCAGCATTTT.

The chain has TRBV27 and TRBJ1-5; no definite D call. Trimming removed 6 bases from V and 0 bases from J, with 12 bases in between. This CDR3 is built from 15 residues. Per germline, CDR1 MNHEY and CDR2 SMNVEV (reference sequence). CDR3 nucleotide sequence: TGTGCCAGCAGCCACGAGGGCCTTAGCAATCAGCCCCAGCATTTT. Protein: CASSHEGLSNQPQHF.

The chain is built from TRBV11-2 and TRBJ1-1; D unresolved. V was clipped by 4 bases and J by 9 bases, with 15 bases between them. The V gene's germline CDR1 is SGHAT and CDR2 FQNNGV. CDR3 length: 13 residues. This CDR3 is CASSYLRGNKAFF. CDR3 nucleotides: TGTGCCAGCAGCTACCTTCGGGGAAACAAAGCTTTCTTT.

The V gene is TRBV7-8, the J gene TRBJ2-7; D may be TRBD2 (5 bases). This CDR3 comprises 14 residues. V lost 7 bases, J lost 1 base, and 14 bases lay in between. Germline CDR1 is SGHVS and CDR2 is FQNEAQ. CDR3 sequence reads: CASTLGLLSYEQYF. The CDR3 DNA reads as TGTGCCAGCACCCTTGGACTTCTATCCTACGAGCAGTACTTC.

The chain carries TRBV9 and TRBJ2-2, with D unclear. Trimming shortened V by 4 bases and J by 5 bases, and 12 bases separated the two germline ends. Looked up from germline, CDR1 is SGDLS and CDR2 is YYNGEE. This CDR3 spans 14 amino acids. The CDR3 spells CASSSPPVTGELFF. The DNA for the CDR3 is TGTGCCAGCAGCTCTCCCCCCGTGACCGGGGAGCTGTTTTTT.

The chain links TRBV7-6 to TRBJ2-5; D uncertain. V shed 0 bases and J shed 2 bases, with 4 bases lying between them. Per the germline V gene, CDR1 is SGHVS and CDR2 is FNYEAQ. The CDR3 covers 13 residues. CDR3 coding DNA: TGTGCCAGCAGCTTAGCCGCTCAAGAGACCCAGTACTTC. Its protein is CASSLAAQETQYF.

The chain recombines TRBV29-1 with TRBJ2-3; tentative D call: TRBD2 (6 bases). CDR1 and CDR2 from the germline V gene are SQVTM and ANQGSEA. The CDR3 covers 12 residues. The ends were cut back, 4 bases at V and 4 bases at J, with 9 bases in the middle. CDR3 region: CSVVRDSDTQYF. The DNA for the CDR3 is TGCAGCGTTGTCAGGGACTCAGATACGCAGTATTTT.

V is TRBV7-2 and J is TRBJ1-1, with 7 bases aligning to TRBD1. V dropped 5 bases and J dropped 5; count of bases not matched to a gene: 8. Germline V lookup: CDR1 SGHTA, CDR2 FQGNSA. CDR3 length equals 14 residues. CDR3 loop: CASSPGQVLTEAFF. CDR3 DNA sequence: TGTGCCAGCAGCCCCGGACAGGTGTTGACTGAAGCTTTCTTT.

The chain carries TRBV10-3 and TRBJ2-7; D is possibly TRBD1 or TRBD2 (5 bases each). The CDR3 consists of 14 residues. Per the germline V gene, CDR1 is ENHRY and CDR2 is SYGVKD. The V end lost 6 bases, the J end lost 0 bases, and 12 bases lay between the germline ends. The CDR3 protein is CAISRDGSSYEQYF. CDR3 bases: TGTGCCATCAGCCGGGACGGTAGCTCCTACGAGCAGTACTTC.